A single sample gave rise to the 19 T cell receptor beta chains below, sequenced in a study of CD8 T cells in ankylosing spondylitis. TCRdb independently ran MiXCR on the 5' RACE reads; one entry per CDR3 protein. The sample carries about 69,000 distinct CDR3 sequences, over 4% recorded once. Sequencing used blood, either unsorted or a sorted T cell fraction (not recorded which). Receptors originate from a male donor with ankylosing spondylitis or in good health (not recorded which).

The table lists this clonotype with a few counts. V is TRBV7-9 and J is TRBJ1-1; 9 bases match TRBD1. The CDR3 length is 12 residues. The germline CDR1 and CDR2 sequences are SEHNR and FQNEAQ (reference sequence). J gave up 11 bases and V 5 bases, and 6 bases lay outside the gene matches. The CDR3 loop reads CASSPGQGIAFF. Written as DNA, the CDR3 is TGTGCCAGCAGCCCGGGACAGGGTATTGCTTTCTTT.

In its sample, this clonotype was seen many times. The J gene is TRBJ2-1, the V gene TRBV11-2, with 10 bases lining up with TRBD2. The CDR3 is 14 amino acids. CDR1 is SGHAT, CDR2 FQNNGV, per germline. Trimming took 6 bases from V and 8 from J; bases not matched to a gene: 7. Here the CDR3 reads CASRLAGISDEQFF. The CDR3 nucleotides are TGTGCCAGCAGACTAGCGGGGATCTCCGATGAGCAGTTCTTC.

This clonotype came up many times. The rearrangement links TRBV1 to TRBJ2-7. TRBV1 is an annotated pseudogene. This CDR3 is 13 amino acids long. The CDR3 nucleotides read TGCACCAGCAGCCATAGGACGGGCTACGAGCAGTACTTC. It yields the protein CTSSHRTGYEQYF.

This clonotype was recorded at least ten times. The chain links TRBV10-3 to TRBJ2-1; D is uncertain. The CDR3 is made up of 12 amino acids. The germline gives CDR1 ENHRY, CDR2 SYGVKD. V lost 7 bases and J 5 bases, leaving 9 bases between the germline ends. The CDR3 sequence is CAITHEDNEQFF. The CDR3 DNA reads as TGTGCCATCACACATGAAGACAATGAGCAGTTCTTC.

The table lists this clonotype with many counts. The chain joins TRBV5-1 to TRBJ2-4; D may match TRBD1 or TRBD2 (6 bases each). Trimming cost V 0 bases and J 7 bases, with 11 bases left between them. Germline CDR1 SGHRS, CDR2 YFSETQ. The CDR3 spans 14 residues. This CDR3 reads CASSLGGAGNIQYF. The CDR3 DNA reads TGCGCCAGCAGCTTGGGGGGGGCCGGCAACATTCAGTACTTC.

Many counts were recorded for this clonotype. The chain employs TRBV20-1 and TRBJ1-2; D not resolved. The CDR3 runs to 13 residues. From germline, CDR1 is DFQATT and CDR2 SNEGSKA (reference sequence). V lost 6 bases and J 8 bases, leaving 19 bases between the germline ends. The CDR3 DNA sequence: TGCAGTGCCCCCCTGGCGGGATCCAGGGGCTACACCTTC. Its translation: CSAPLAGSRGYTF.

This clonotype has at least ten counts. The chain joins TRBV11-2 to TRBJ2-3; D is tentatively TRBD1 or TRBD2 (5 bases each). The CDR3 has 15 amino acids. V lost 5 bases and J 4 bases, leaving 16 bases between the germline ends. CDR1 is SGHAT and CDR2 is FQNNGV in the germline V gene. The CDR3 coding sequence is TGTGCCAGCAGCCCCATCTCCCGGGGCGCAGATACGCAGTATTTT. Translating it yields CASSPISRGADTQYF.

This clonotype was detected many times. The chain has TRBV12-3 or TRBV12-4 and TRBJ2-7; D gene uncertain. CDR3 length equals 14 residues. V lost 3 bases and J lost 6, with 15 bases in between. The CDR3 region is CASSLRTYTLEQYF. The CDR3 DNA sequence: TGTGCCAGCAGTTTGAGGACCTATACCCTCGAGCAGTACTTC.

This clonotype showed up just a few times. The CDR3 region is CATKPLGQGYTGELFF. The DNA of the CDR3 is TGTGCCACCAAGCCGTTGGGACAGGGATATACCGGGGAGCTGTTTTTT. V usage is TRBV15 and J usage is TRBJ2-2, with 9 bases aligning to TRBD1. The CDR3 is 16 residues long. Germline V lookup: CDR1 LNHNV, CDR2 YYDKDF (reference sequence). Losses at the gene ends were 7 bases for V and 5 bases for J; bases not matched to a gene: 11.

The table lists this clonotype with many counts. The chain couples TRBV20-1 to TRBJ1-5; D not certain. The CDR3 has 13 amino acids. CDR1 and CDR2 (germline): DFQATT, SNEGSKA (reference sequence). Deletions cut 5 bases from V and 0 bases from J, with 8 bases between. Written as DNA, the CDR3 is TGCAGTGCTTTTGGAGGTAGCAATCAGCCCCAGCATTTT. Protein sequence: CSAFGGSNQPQHF.

Notes on this clonotype: In this CDR3 the conserved last residue, phenylalanine or tryptophan, is missing, so a read error is likely. The CDR3 reads CASSPIYSYGNIEAFL. CDR3 nucleotide sequence: TGTGCCAGCAGTCCGATCTACAGCTATGGGAACATTGAAGCTTTCTTA. The chain employs TRBV6-1 and TRBJ1-1; D gene uncertain. Germline V gene lookup returns CDR1 MNHNS and CDR2 SASEGT. This CDR3 contains 16 residues.

This clonotype has ten or more counts. V and J are TRBV25-1 and TRBJ2-3, with a possible D match to TRBD1 (6 bases). The V end lost 2 bases, the J end lost 2 bases, and 11 bases lay between the germline ends. The CDR3 has 15 amino acids. Germline CDR1 MGHDK, CDR2 SYGVNS. The CDR3 DNA reads as TGTGCCAGCAGTGAAGGGGACACTTTCACAGATACGCAGTATTTT. Its translation is CASSEGDTFTDTQYF.

This clonotype came up many times. The CDR3 region has the DNA TGTGCCAGCAGCGAAACCCAACAGGGCGGGCAATCTTTCTTT. The encoded protein is CASSETQQGGQSFF. The chain joins TRBV9 to TRBJ1-1; a weak D match, TRBD1 (6 bases). This CDR3 is 14 amino acids long. Germline loops: CDR1 SGDLS, CDR2 YYNGEE. V was trimmed by 3 bases and J by 12 bases, leaving 21 bases between them.

This clonotype was counted at least ten times. The chain has TRBV7-3 and TRBJ2-7; D is perhaps TRBD1 (5 bases). V was pared by 5 bases and J by 6 bases, with 11 bases between. Germline-derived CDR1 and CDR2 are SGHTA and FQGTGA. This CDR3 has 12 amino acids. CDR3 in amino acids: CASSLDRSEQYF. CDR3 sequence (DNA): TGTGCCAGCAGCCTAGACAGAAGCGAGCAGTACTTC.

This clonotype was seen ten or more times. The chain links TRBV12-3 or TRBV12-4 to TRBJ2-7, with 7 bases aligning to TRBD1. Trimming at V came to 5 bases and at J to 3 bases, leaving 7 bases not matched to a gene. CDR3 size: 14 residues. CDR3 region: CASSPRTGHYEQYF. CDR3 in DNA: TGTGCCAGCAGTCCTCGGACAGGTCACTACGAGCAGTACTTC.

This clonotype was observed many times. This chain joins TRBV5-6 and TRBJ1-2, with TRBD1 matching 10 bases. V gave up 4 bases and J gave up 2 bases; unmatched junction bases: 5. The CDR3 covers 15 residues. Germline CDR1 is SGHDT and CDR2 is YYEEEE. The CDR3 nucleotides are TGTGCCAGCAGCCCCGGGACAGGGGTAAACTATGGCTACACCTTC. It is translated as CASSPGTGVNYGYTF.

This clonotype was seen many times. V is TRBV5-1 and J is TRBJ2-3; the D gene is possibly TRBD1 (6 bases). Germline CDR1 is SGHRS and CDR2 is YFSETQ. The germline V and J ends were trimmed by 7 bases and 2 bases, with 11 bases remaining between them. The length of the CDR3 is 13 residues. Written as DNA, the CDR3 is TGCGCCAGCGGGAAGGGGGACACAGATACGCAGTATTTT. Its protein is CASGKGDTDTQYF. Variable domain in full (rest from reference TRBV5-1 and TRBJ2-3): KAGVTQTPRYLIKTRGQQVTLSCSPISGHRSVSWYQQTPGQGLQFLFEYFSETQRNKGNFPGRFSGRQFSNSRSEMNVSTLELGDSALYLCASGKGDTDTQYFGPGTRLTVL.

This clonotype was found many times. The genes are TRBV29-1 and TRBJ2-5, with D possibly being TRBD1 (5 bases). The germline V gene encodes CDR1 SQVTM and CDR2 ANQGSEA. The CDR3 spans 11 residues. V was cut by 3 bases and J by 3 bases, with 5 bases left in between. The DNA of the CDR3 is TGCAGCGTTGACAGGGAAGAGACCCAGTACTTC. Amino acids: CSVDREETQYF.

This clonotype was recorded a few times. V usage is TRBV12-3 or TRBV12-4 and J usage is TRBJ2-2; D could derive from TRBD1 or TRBD2 (5 bases each). V gave up 6 bases and J gave up 3 bases, with 14 bases separating them. The CDR3 consists of 15 residues. The CDR3 sequence is CASSPQGGYTGELFF. CDR3 DNA sequence: TGTGCCAGCAGCCCCCAGGGCGGGTACACCGGGGAGCTGTTTTTT.